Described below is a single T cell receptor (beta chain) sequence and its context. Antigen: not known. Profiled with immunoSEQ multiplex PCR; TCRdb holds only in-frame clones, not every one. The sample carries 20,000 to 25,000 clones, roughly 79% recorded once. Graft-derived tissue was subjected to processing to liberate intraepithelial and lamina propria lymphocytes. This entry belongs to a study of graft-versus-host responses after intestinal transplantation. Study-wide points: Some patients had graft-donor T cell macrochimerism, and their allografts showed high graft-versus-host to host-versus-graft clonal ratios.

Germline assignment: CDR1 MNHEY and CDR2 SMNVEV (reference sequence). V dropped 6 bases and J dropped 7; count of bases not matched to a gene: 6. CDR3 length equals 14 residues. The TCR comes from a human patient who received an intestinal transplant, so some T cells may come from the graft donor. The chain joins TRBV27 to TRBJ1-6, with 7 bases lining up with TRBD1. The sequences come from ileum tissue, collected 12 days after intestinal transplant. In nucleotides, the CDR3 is TGTGCCAGCAGAGGGACAGTGGAGAATTCACCCCTCCACTTT. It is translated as CASRGTVENSPLHF.